Reported below is one TCR beta chain. The antigen is not known. The CDR3 extends over 14 amino acids. Trimming removed 1 base from V and 5 bases from J, with 9 bases in between. Looked up from germline, CDR1 is LGHNA and CDR2 is YNFKEQ. Deep-level settings were used for running the assay. The assay was immunoSEQ multiplex PCR, and TCRdb's table has in-frame clones only and misses some. Of roughly 1 million clones detected, approximately 80% appear once; the ten largest clones hold about 0.52%. The data were taken from a study of shared clonotypes between healthy human individuals. Overall study findings and caveats: Sharing across several donors was seen in 4% to 5.5% of naive CD4 clonotypes.

Source material: memory CD4+ T cells from PBMCs. Subset defined: CD45RA-negative fraction. The chain is built from TRBV4-2 and TRBJ2-1; D perhaps matches TRBD2 (6 bases). The TCR comes from a man aged 18 to 30 in good health. Some clones in this sample may be carry-over from other donors' samples. This CDR3 reads CASSQGREDNEQFF. Here the CDR3 DNA reads TGTGCCAGCAGCCAAGGAAGGGAGGACAATGAGCAGTTCTTC.